Here is one TCR beta chain with its context. Its target is not known. The record originates from a study of T cell clonotyping in hematopoietic cell transplantation. Study observations and caveats: Graft donor and pretransplant recipient Inverse Simpson Index values predicted broader posttransplant TCR diversity. CD4 and CD8 repertoire contributions could not be separated without sorting.

Germline loops: CDR1 SGHTS, CDR2 YDEGEE. V shed 4 bases and J 3 bases; nucleotides not matched to a gene: 11. This CDR3 has 17 residues. Time point meaning: recipient sample about 28 days before transplant, after cytoreduction. This table comes from immunoSEQ multiplex PCR, and its TCRdb copy is limited to in-frame clones, with some not included. The sample holds approximately 39,000 clones, roughly 94% seen once. The clonotype comes from a middle-aged man with chronic myeloid leukemia. Some clones in this sample may be carry-over from other donors' samples. V usage is TRBV5-8 and J usage is TRBJ2-2; 8 bases match TRBD1. The specimen was peripheral blood mononuclear cells, collected before stem cell transplant. The CDR3, as DNA: TGTGCCAGCAGCCTGGGTTGGCGGGACAGGTACACCGGGGAGCTGTTTTTT. Amino acids: CASSLGWRDRYTGELFF.